The clone carrying this TCR beta chain was found many times. The antigen is undetermined. This sample is drawn from a study of response to subunit inactivated influenza vaccine. Study outcomes and limitations: Each seasonal flu vaccination may recruit only limited new T cells, authors suggested.

MiXCR, run by TCRdb on the RT-PCR reads, gives a single entry per CDR3 protein. In the table there are around 190,000 distinct CDR3 sequences, around 9.2% of which are singletons. The CDR3 is 13 amino acids. V gave up 6 bases and J gave up 2 bases, with 8 bases separating them. The rearrangement links TRBV12-3 or TRBV12-4 to TRBJ2-1; the D gene is possibly TRBD2 (5 bases). The clonotype originates from a man between 45 and 60 years old who received an inactivated influenza vaccine. The sequencing used non-naive T cells sorted from PBMCs, collected on the day of vaccination. The DNA for the CDR3 is TGTGCCAGCAGAAGCGGAACCTACAATGAGCAGTTCTTC. It translates to CASRSGTYNEQFF.